The entry below describes one T cell receptor beta chain. Its cognate antigen is unknown. The sample originates from a study of T cell responses to AZD1222 COVID-19 vaccine. The table came from immunoSEQ multiplex PCR; TCRdb's copy has only in-frame clones and leaves some out. The sample lists approximately 140,000 clones, more than 90% occurring once. This CDR3 contains 14 residues. From germline, CDR1 is KGHDR and CDR2 SFDVKD. V was clipped by 2 bases and J by 11 bases, with 15 bases between them. Study-level findings and limits: Increases in Spike-specific TCR breadth and depth were seen after two AZD1222 doses. Clonal diversity was possibly underestimated, and the donors were mostly white British, with more females. Just a handful of AZD1222 recipients were seropositive at baseline.

The chain uses TRBV24-1 and TRBJ2-4; D may be TRBD2 (7 bases). The sample was peripheral blood, taken 28 days after the second AZD1222 dose. The clonotype comes from an adult who received the AZD1222 COVID-19 vaccine. CDR3 nucleotide sequence: TGTGCCACCAGTGATTCCGGCGGAGGGGGGGTTCAGTACTTC. Translation: CATSDSGGGGVQYF.